Listed below are T cell receptor beta chains from one sample, sequenced in a study of blood T cell repertoires in COVID-19. Some clones are missing from TCRdb's copy, which holds only in-frame ones; the method was immunoSEQ multiplex PCR. The profile covers about 370,000 clones, with 89% appearing a single time and under 4% taken by the ten largest. The sample taken for sequencing was peripheral blood. The receptors stem from a young woman with COVID-19, enrolled during active disease. CDR3s include the opening cysteine and the closing phenylalanine or tryptophan. Fields, in order: V gene, J gene, CDR3 length, D gene, clone size, CDR3 DNA, CDR3 protein. A D gene is named only where the DNA matches it firmly. Some rows have no size entry. The others give once, few or many, or a class for an expanded clone.

v_call: TRBV9
j_call: TRBJ2-1
cdr3_length: 16
d_call: TRBD2
clone_size: NA
cdr3_nt: TGTGCCAGCAGCAGATACGGGACTAGCGGACACAATGAGCAGTTCTTC
cdr3_aa: CASSRYGTSGHNEQFF

v_call: TRBV7-8
j_call: TRBJ1-3
cdr3_length: 18
d_call: NA
clone_size: NA
cdr3_nt: TGTGCCAGCAGCTTAACGGCGGACACAGGCCCGCCTGGAAACACCATATATTTT
cdr3_aa: CASSLTADTGPPGNTIYF

v_call: TRBV12-5
j_call: TRBJ2-3
cdr3_length: 15
d_call: TRBD1
clone_size: NA
cdr3_nt: TGTGCTAGTGGCGCCAGGGACAGGGTCACAGATACGCAGTATTTT
cdr3_aa: CASGARDRVTDTQYF

v_call: TRBV10-3
j_call: TRBJ2-1
cdr3_length: 13
d_call: NA
clone_size: NA
cdr3_nt: TGTGCCATCATGCCTACCGAGAGCAATGAGCAGTTCTTC
cdr3_aa: CAIMPTESNEQFF

v_call: TRBV3-1/TRBV3-2
j_call: TRBJ1-1
cdr3_length: 22
d_call: TRBD1
clone_size: NA
cdr3_nt: TGTGCCAGCAGCCAAAGCCCGACTAAAGCCGAGCGGGACAGGGGGCTTAACACTGAAGCTTTCTTT
cdr3_aa: CASSQSPTKAERDRGLNTEAFF

v_call: TRBV24-1
j_call: TRBJ2-3
cdr3_length: 15
d_call: TRBD1
clone_size: NA
cdr3_nt: TGTGCCACCAGTGATTATGGACAGGGAGGAGATACGCAGTATTTT
cdr3_aa: CATSDYGQGGDTQYF

v_call: TRBV28
j_call: TRBJ2-7
cdr3_length: 15
d_call: TRBD1
clone_size: NA
cdr3_nt: TGTGCCAGCAGCAGTACTGGGACAGGAGTTTACGAGCAGTACTTC
cdr3_aa: CASSSTGTGVYEQYF

v_call: TRBV7-9
j_call: TRBJ2-2
cdr3_length: 19
d_call: NA
clone_size: NA
cdr3_nt: TGTGCCAGCAGCTTCAGCGGCACGGCGCAGGGGCCGAACACCGGGGAGCTGTTTTTT
cdr3_aa: CASSFSGTAQGPNTGELFF

v_call: TRBV4-1
j_call: TRBJ1-1
cdr3_length: 16
d_call: TRBD1
clone_size: NA
cdr3_nt: TGCGCCAGCAGCCAAACACCGAGCAGGGGGCGGGCTGAAGCTTTCTTT
cdr3_aa: CASSQTPSRGRAEAFF

v_call: TRBV13
j_call: TRBJ2-3
cdr3_length: 15
d_call: NA
clone_size: NA
cdr3_nt: TGTGCCAGCAGCGAGGTGATAGGAGACACAGATACGCAGTATTTT
cdr3_aa: CASSEVIGDTDTQYF

v_call: TRBV7-9
j_call: TRBJ1-2
cdr3_length: 14
d_call: NA
clone_size: NA
cdr3_nt: TGTGCCAGCAGCTCCAGCGGTGGGTACTATGGCTACACCTTC
cdr3_aa: CASSSSGGYYGYTF

v_call: TRBV5-1
j_call: TRBJ1-3
cdr3_length: 16
d_call: TRBD1
clone_size: once
cdr3_nt: TGCGCCAGCAGCTTGGAGACAGGGGGCTCTGGAAACACCATATATTTT
cdr3_aa: CASSLETGGSGNTIYF

v_call: TRBV7-2
j_call: TRBJ1-1
cdr3_length: 14
d_call: NA
clone_size: NA
cdr3_nt: TGTGCCAGCAGCCTGGCCGGGGGGAACACTGAAGCTTTCTTT
cdr3_aa: CASSLAGGNTEAFF

v_call: TRBV10-1
j_call: TRBJ2-7
cdr3_length: 13
d_call: NA
clone_size: NA
cdr3_nt: TGCGCCAGCAGTCCCCGTGGCACCTACGAGCAGTACTTC
cdr3_aa: CASSPRGTYEQYF

v_call: TRBV7-2
j_call: TRBJ2-1
cdr3_length: 15
d_call: TRBD2
clone_size: NA
cdr3_nt: TGTGCCAGCAGCTTAATAGCGGGGGGTCGGAATGAGCAGTTCTTC
cdr3_aa: CASSLIAGGRNEQFF

v_call: TRBV24-1
j_call: TRBJ1-2
cdr3_length: 12
d_call: TRBD1
clone_size: NA
cdr3_nt: TGTGCCACCAGTGAACGACAGGGTAGCTACACCTTC
cdr3_aa: CATSERQGSYTF

v_call: TRBV5-6
j_call: TRBJ1-4
cdr3_length: 16
d_call: TRBD1
clone_size: NA
cdr3_nt: TGTGCCAGCAGCTTGTACAGGGGAAGCGGTAATGAAAAACTGTTTTTT
cdr3_aa: CASSLYRGSGNEKLFF

v_call: TRBV6-5
j_call: TRBJ1-5
cdr3_length: 14
d_call: NA
clone_size: NA
cdr3_nt: TGTGCCAGCAGTTACTCCGGGGTGGGTCAGCCCCAGCATTTT
cdr3_aa: CASSYSGVGQPQHF

v_call: TRBV6-1
j_call: TRBJ1-6
cdr3_length: 21
d_call: TRBD1
clone_size: NA
cdr3_nt: TGTGCCAGCAGTGAATACCCCATGGGACAGGGACAGAGCTCCTATAATTCACCCCTCCACTTT
cdr3_aa: CASSEYPMGQGQSSYNSPLHF

v_call: TRBV10-1
j_call: TRBJ2-2
cdr3_length: 14
d_call: NA
clone_size: NA
cdr3_nt: TGCGCCACTCAAGCCGGGGCGAACACCGGGGAGCTGTTTTTT
cdr3_aa: CATQAGANTGELFF

v_call: TRBV7-7
j_call: TRBJ2-5
cdr3_length: 15
d_call: NA
clone_size: NA
cdr3_nt: TGTGCTAGCAGCTCGAGACAGGGAGGCCAAGAGACCCAGTACTTC
cdr3_aa: CASSSRQGGQETQYF

v_call: TRBV5-5
j_call: TRBJ2-3
cdr3_length: 17
d_call: NA
clone_size: once
cdr3_nt: TGTGCCAGCAGCTTGGCCGGCGGCAGAATGAGCACAGATACGCAGTATTTT
cdr3_aa: CASSLAGGRMSTDTQYF

v_call: TRBV27
j_call: TRBJ2-1
cdr3_length: 18
d_call: TRBD2
clone_size: NA
cdr3_nt: TGTGCCAGCAGCCCGACTAGCGGGAGGGCCAGGCCATACAATGAGCAGTTCTTC
cdr3_aa: CASSPTSGRARPYNEQFF

v_call: TRBV7-2
j_call: TRBJ2-1
cdr3_length: 13
d_call: NA
clone_size: NA
cdr3_nt: TGTGCCAGCAGCTTACAATACAACAATGAGCAGTTCTTC
cdr3_aa: CASSLQYNNEQFF

v_call: TRBV4-3
j_call: TRBJ2-2
cdr3_length: 17
d_call: TRBD2
clone_size: NA
cdr3_nt: TGCGCCAGCAGCCAAGATTGGCTAGCGGGACACACCGGGGAGCTGTTTTTT
cdr3_aa: CASSQDWLAGHTGELFF

v_call: TRBV21-1
j_call: TRBJ2-1
cdr3_length: 15
d_call: NA
clone_size: NA
cdr3_nt: TGTGCCAGCGTCCGGGGGACAGGGGTAGAGGATGAGCAGTTCTTC
cdr3_aa: CASVRGTGVEDEQFF

v_call: TRBV6-5
j_call: TRBJ1-5
cdr3_length: 15
d_call: TRBD1
clone_size: NA
cdr3_nt: TGTGCCAGCAGTACCGGGACAGGGGTGAATCAGCCCCAGCATTTT
cdr3_aa: CASSTGTGVNQPQHF

v_call: TRBV6-6
j_call: TRBJ2-3
cdr3_length: 14
d_call: NA
clone_size: NA
cdr3_nt: TGTGCCAGCAATCTATGGAACCAGCGGGATACGCAGTATTTT
cdr3_aa: CASNLWNQRDTQYF

v_call: TRBV18
j_call: TRBJ1-5
cdr3_length: 17
d_call: NA
clone_size: NA
cdr3_nt: TGTGCCAGCTCACCACGAAGGGCGGACTTAAGCAATCAGCCCCAGCATTTT
cdr3_aa: CASSPRRADLSNQPQHF

v_call: TRBV29-1
j_call: TRBJ2-3
cdr3_length: 12
d_call: TRBD2
clone_size: once
cdr3_nt: TGCAGCGTAATGACTAGCGGGGATACGCAGTATTTT
cdr3_aa: CSVMTSGDTQYF

v_call: TRBV7-8
j_call: TRBJ2-5
cdr3_length: 14
d_call: NA
clone_size: NA
cdr3_nt: TGTGCCAGCAGCTTACCTGTCGACCAAGAGACCCAGTACTTC
cdr3_aa: CASSLPVDQETQYF

v_call: TRBV19
j_call: TRBJ2-3
cdr3_length: 15
d_call: TRBD2
clone_size: few
cdr3_nt: TGTGCCAGTAGTTCCTCTAGCGGGGCGGGAGATACGCAGTATTTT
cdr3_aa: CASSSSSGAGDTQYF

v_call: TRBV28
j_call: TRBJ1-4
cdr3_length: 14
d_call: TRBD1
clone_size: once
cdr3_nt: TGTGCCAGCAGTTTATATACAGGGGCGGAAAAACTGTTTTTT
cdr3_aa: CASSLYTGAEKLFF

v_call: TRBV11-3
j_call: TRBJ2-4
cdr3_length: 17
d_call: TRBD1
clone_size: NA
cdr3_nt: TGTGCCAGCAGCTTCAGACAGGGTACTATCGCCAAAAACATTCAGTACTTC
cdr3_aa: CASSFRQGTIAKNIQYF

v_call: TRBV3-1/TRBV3-2
j_call: TRBJ2-3
cdr3_length: 17
d_call: TRBD1
clone_size: NA
cdr3_nt: TGTGCCAGCAGCCCGGGGACAGGGGCCCGTAGCACAGATACGCAGTATTTT
cdr3_aa: CASSPGTGARSTDTQYF

v_call: TRBV6-6
j_call: TRBJ1-5
cdr3_length: 15
d_call: NA
clone_size: NA
cdr3_nt: TGTGCCAGCAGGGCGGCTCCAGGGTTTCTTCAGCCCCAGCATTTT
cdr3_aa: CASRAAPGFLQPQHF

v_call: TRBV29-1
j_call: TRBJ1-1
cdr3_length: 12
d_call: NA
clone_size: NA
cdr3_nt: TGCAGCGTTGCCAGGACAGTAGGTGAAGCTTTCTTT
cdr3_aa: CSVARTVGEAFF

v_call: TRBV5-1
j_call: TRBJ2-1
cdr3_length: 15
d_call: TRBD2
clone_size: NA
cdr3_nt: TGCGCCAGCAGCCCGGGACTAGCGGGAGACAATGAGCAGTTCTTC
cdr3_aa: CASSPGLAGDNEQFF

v_call: TRBV3-1/TRBV3-2
j_call: TRBJ2-2
cdr3_length: 16
d_call: NA
clone_size: NA
cdr3_nt: TGTGCCAGCAGCCAATCTAGGACAGAGAACACCGGGGAGCTGTTTTTT
cdr3_aa: CASSQSRTENTGELFF

v_call: TRBV24-1
j_call: TRBJ2-1
cdr3_length: 16
d_call: TRBD1
clone_size: NA
cdr3_nt: TGTGCCACCAGTGACCCGGACGGGACAGGGGACAATGAGCAGTTCTTC
cdr3_aa: CATSDPDGTGDNEQFF

v_call: TRBV7-2
j_call: TRBJ2-5
cdr3_length: 15
d_call: TRBD2
clone_size: NA
cdr3_nt: TGTGCCAGCAGCTTATCTCTAGCGGGAGAAGGGACCCAGTACTTC
cdr3_aa: CASSLSLAGEGTQYF

v_call: TRBV11-2
j_call: TRBJ2-3
cdr3_length: 17
d_call: NA
clone_size: NA
cdr3_nt: TGTGCCAGCAGCGACAACCGGGGGTGGGAAGGCACAGATACGCAGTATTTT
cdr3_aa: CASSDNRGWEGTDTQYF

v_call: TRBV6-5
j_call: TRBJ2-1
cdr3_length: 16
d_call: TRBD1
clone_size: NA
cdr3_nt: TGTGCCAGCAGTTACCGACAGGGATCCGTGGGCAATGAGCAGTTCTTC
cdr3_aa: CASSYRQGSVGNEQFF